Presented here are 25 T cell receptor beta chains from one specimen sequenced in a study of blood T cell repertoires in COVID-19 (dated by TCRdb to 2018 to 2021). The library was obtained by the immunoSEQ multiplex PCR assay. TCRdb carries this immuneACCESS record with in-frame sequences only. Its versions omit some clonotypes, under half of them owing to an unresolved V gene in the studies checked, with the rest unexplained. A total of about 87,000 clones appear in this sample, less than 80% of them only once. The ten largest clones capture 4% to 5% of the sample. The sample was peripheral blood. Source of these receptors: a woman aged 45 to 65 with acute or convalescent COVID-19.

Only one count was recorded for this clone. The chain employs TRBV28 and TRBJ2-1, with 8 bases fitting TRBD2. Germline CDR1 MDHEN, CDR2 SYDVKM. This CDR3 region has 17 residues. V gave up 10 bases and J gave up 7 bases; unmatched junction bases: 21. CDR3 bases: TGTGCCACCGCCACGGGGATCGGGGGGGCCGTGGGGAATGAGCAGTTCTTC. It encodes CATATGIGGAVGNEQFF. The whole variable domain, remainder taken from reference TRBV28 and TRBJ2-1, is DVKVTQSSRYLVKRTGEKVFLECVQDMDHENMFWYRQDPGLGLRLIYFSYDVKMKEKGDIPEGYSVSREKKERFSLILESASTNQTSMYLCATATGIGGAVGNEQFFGPGTRLTVL.

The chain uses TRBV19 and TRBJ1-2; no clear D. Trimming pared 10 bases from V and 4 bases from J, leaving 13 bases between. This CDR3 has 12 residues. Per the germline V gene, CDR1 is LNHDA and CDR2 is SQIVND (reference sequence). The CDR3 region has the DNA TGTGCCAACAGTGCAGAAGGCTATGGCTACACCTTC. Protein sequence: CANSAEGYGYTF.

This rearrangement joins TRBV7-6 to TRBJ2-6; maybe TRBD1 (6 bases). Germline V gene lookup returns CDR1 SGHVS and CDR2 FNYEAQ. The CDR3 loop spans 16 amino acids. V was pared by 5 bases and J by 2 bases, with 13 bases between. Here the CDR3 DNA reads TGTGCCAGCAGCGCCCGAGGGGGAGCTGGGGCCAACGTCCTGACTTTC. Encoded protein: CASSARGGAGANVLTF.

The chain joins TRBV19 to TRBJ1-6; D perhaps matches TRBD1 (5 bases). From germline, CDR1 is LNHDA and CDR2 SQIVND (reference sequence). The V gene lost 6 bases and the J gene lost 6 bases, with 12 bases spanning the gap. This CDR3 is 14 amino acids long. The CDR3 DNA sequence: TGTGCCAGTAGCGTGGGGCCTGGTAATTCACCCCTCCACTTT. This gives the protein CASSVGPGNSPLHF.

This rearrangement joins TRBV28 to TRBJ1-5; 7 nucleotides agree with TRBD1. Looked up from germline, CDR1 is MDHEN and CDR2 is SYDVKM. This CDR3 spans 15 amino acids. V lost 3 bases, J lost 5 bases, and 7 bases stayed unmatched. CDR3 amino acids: CASSFGGDSYQPQHF. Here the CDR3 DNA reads TGTGCCAGCAGTTTCGGGGGGGACAGCTATCAGCCCCAGCATTTT.

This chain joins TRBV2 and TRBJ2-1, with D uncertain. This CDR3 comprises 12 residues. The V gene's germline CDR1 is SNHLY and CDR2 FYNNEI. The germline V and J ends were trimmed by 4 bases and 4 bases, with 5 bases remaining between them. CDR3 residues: CASSGAYNEQFF. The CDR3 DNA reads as TGTGCCAGCAGTGGGGCGTACAATGAGCAGTTCTTC.

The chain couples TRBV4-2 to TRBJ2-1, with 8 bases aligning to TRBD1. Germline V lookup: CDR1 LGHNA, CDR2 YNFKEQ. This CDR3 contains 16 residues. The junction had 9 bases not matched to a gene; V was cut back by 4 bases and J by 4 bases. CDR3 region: CASSPRGQGDYNEQFF. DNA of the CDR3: TGTGCCAGCAGCCCCAGGGGGCAGGGAGATTACAATGAGCAGTTCTTC.

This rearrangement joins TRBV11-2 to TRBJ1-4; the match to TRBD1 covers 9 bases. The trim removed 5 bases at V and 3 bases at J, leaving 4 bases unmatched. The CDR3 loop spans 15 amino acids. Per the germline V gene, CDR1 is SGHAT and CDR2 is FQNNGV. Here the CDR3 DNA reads TGTGCCAGCAGCCCCCGACAGGGGGCTAATGAAAAACTGTTTTTT. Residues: CASSPRQGANEKLFF.

The CDR3 DNA reads TGTGCCAGCAGCCAAGATAACCTAGCGTTAACAGATACGCAGTATTTT. This sequence encodes CASSQDNLALTDTQYF. The rearrangement links TRBV3-1 (or the pseudogene TRBV3-2) to TRBJ2-3, with TRBD2 as a possible D gene (6 bases). In germline, CDR1 is LGHDT, CDR2 YNNKEL (reference sequence). There are 16 residues in the CDR3. V was clipped by 0 bases and J by 3 bases, with 13 bases between them.

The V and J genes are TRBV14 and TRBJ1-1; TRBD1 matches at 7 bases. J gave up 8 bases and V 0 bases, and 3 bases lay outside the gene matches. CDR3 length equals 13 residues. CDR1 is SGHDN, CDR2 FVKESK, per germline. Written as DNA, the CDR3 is TGTGCCAGCAGCCAAGATTTGGACAGGGAAGCTTTCTTT. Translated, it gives CASSQDLDREAFF.

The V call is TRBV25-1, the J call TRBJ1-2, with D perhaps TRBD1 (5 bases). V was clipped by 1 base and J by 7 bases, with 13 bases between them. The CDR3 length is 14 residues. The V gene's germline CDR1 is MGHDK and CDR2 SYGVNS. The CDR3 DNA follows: TGTGCCAGCAGTGAATTTGGGTCCGGGGGTGGCTACACCTTC. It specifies CASSEFGSGGGYTF.

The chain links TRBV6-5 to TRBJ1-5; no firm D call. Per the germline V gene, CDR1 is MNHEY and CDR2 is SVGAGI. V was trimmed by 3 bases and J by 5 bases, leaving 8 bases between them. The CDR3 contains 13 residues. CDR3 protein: CASSYGRYQPQHF. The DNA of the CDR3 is TGTGCCAGCAGTTATGGCAGATATCAGCCCCAGCATTTT.

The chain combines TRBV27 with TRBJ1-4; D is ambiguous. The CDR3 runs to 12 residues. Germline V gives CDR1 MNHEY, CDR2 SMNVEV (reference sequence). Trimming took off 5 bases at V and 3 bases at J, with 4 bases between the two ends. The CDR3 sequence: CASSRANEKLFF. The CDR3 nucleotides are TGTGCCAGCAGTAGAGCTAATGAAAAACTGTTTTTT.

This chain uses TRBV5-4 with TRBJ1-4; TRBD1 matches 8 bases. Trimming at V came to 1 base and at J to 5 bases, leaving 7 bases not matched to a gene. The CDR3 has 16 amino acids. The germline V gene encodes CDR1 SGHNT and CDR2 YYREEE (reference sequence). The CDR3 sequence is CASSLKQGGSNEKLFF. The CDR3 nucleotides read TGTGCCAGCAGCTTGAAACAGGGGGGCTCGAATGAAAAACTGTTTTTT.

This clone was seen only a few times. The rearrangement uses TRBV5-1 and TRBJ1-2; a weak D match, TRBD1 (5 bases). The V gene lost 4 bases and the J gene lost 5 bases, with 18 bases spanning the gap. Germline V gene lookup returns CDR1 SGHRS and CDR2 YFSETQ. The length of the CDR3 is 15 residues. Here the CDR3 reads CASSPDRAVGYGYTF. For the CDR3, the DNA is TGCGCCAGCAGCCCCGACAGAGCTGTGGGGTATGGCTACACCTTC.

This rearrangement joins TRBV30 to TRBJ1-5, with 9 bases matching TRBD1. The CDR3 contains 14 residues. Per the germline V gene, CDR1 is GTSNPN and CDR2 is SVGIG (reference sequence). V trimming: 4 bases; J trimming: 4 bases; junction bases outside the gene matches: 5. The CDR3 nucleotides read TGTGCCTGGAATTCGGGACAGGGAAATCAGCCCCAGCATTTT. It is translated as CAWNSGQGNQPQHF.

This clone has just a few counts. This CDR3 reads CASSEVRGRSDEQFF. The CDR3 region has the DNA TGTGCCAGCAGTGAAGTGCGAGGGAGATCAGATGAGCAGTTCTTC. This chain joins TRBV6-1 and TRBJ2-1; tentatively, D is TRBD2 (5 bases). Trimming removed 1 base from V and 8 bases from J, with 15 bases in between. The CDR3 has 15 residues. Germline CDR1 MNHNS, CDR2 SASEGT.

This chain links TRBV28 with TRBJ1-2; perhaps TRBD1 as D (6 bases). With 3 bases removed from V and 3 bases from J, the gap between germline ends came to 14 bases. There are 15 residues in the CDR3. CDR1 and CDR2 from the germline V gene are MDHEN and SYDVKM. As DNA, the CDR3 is TGTGCCAGCAGTTTGGCGGGGGGCTCGGACTATGGCTACACCTTC. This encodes CASSLAGGSDYGYTF.

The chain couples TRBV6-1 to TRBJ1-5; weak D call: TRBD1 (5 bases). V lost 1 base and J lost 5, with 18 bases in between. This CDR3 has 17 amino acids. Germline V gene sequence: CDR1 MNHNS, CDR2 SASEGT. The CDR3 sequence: CASSEVMGTAGYQPQHF. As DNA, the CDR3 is TGTGCCAGCAGTGAAGTTATGGGGACCGCGGGATATCAGCCCCAGCATTTT.

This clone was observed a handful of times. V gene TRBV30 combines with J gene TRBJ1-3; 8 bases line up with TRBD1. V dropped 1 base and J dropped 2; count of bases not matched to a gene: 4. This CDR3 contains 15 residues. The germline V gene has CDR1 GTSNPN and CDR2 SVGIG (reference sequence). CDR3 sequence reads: CAWSGQGATGNTIYF. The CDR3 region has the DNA TGTGCCTGGAGTGGGCAGGGGGCGACTGGAAACACCATATATTTT.

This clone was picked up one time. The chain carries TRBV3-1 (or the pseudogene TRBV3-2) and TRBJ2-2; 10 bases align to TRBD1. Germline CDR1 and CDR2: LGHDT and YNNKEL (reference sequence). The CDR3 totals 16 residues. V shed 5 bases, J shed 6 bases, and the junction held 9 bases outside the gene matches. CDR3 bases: TGTGCCAGCAGCTATCGACAGGGGGCGCATGCCGGGGAGCTGTTTTTT. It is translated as CASSYRQGAHAGELFF.

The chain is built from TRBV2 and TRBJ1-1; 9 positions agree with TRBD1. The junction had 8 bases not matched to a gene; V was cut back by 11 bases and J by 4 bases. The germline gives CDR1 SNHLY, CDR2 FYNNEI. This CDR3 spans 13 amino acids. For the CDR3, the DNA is TGTGCCTTAGAACAGGGGGCCCGCACTGAAGCTTTCTTT. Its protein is CALEQGARTEAFF.

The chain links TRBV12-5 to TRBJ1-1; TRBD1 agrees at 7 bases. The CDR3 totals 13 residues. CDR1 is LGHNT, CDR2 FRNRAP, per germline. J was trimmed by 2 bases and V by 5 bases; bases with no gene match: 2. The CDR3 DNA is TGTGCTAGTGGTCCAGGGGGTAACACTGAAGCTTTCTTT. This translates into CASGPGGNTEAFF.

Here the CDR3 reads CAWSVQGLAGTGEQFF. The DNA for the CDR3 is TGTGCCTGGAGTGTACAGGGGCTAGCGGGGACAGGTGAGCAGTTCTTC. The rearrangement links TRBV30 to TRBJ2-1; D perhaps matches TRBD2 (9 bases). CDR3 length: 16 amino acids. The germline V gene encodes CDR1 GTSNPN and CDR2 SVGIG (reference sequence). Trimming pared 0 bases from V and 9 bases from J, leaving 21 bases between.

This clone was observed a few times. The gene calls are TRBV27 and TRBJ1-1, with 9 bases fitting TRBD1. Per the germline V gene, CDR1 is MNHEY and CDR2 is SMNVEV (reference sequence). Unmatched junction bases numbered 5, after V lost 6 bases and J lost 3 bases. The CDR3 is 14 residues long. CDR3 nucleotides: TGTGCCAGCAGGCGGACAGGGGAGGACACTGAAGCTTTCTTT. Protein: CASRRTGEDTEAFF.